This passage covers 7 T cell receptor beta chains from one sample sequenced in a study of blood T cell repertoires in COVID-19. Sequencing used immunoSEQ multiplex PCR; TCRdb keeps in-frame clones, though not all of them. The sample includes roughly 70,000 clones, 70% to 90% seen only once; the top ten take around 3.9%. Sequencing was performed on peripheral blood. The source of these receptors is a man in his 70s with acute or convalescent COVID-19.

V usage is TRBV6-6 and J usage is TRBJ2-1; 14 bases fit TRBD2. The CDR3 has 16 residues. J lost 4 bases, V lost 6 bases, and 5 bases had no gene match. Germline V lookup: CDR1 MNHNY, CDR2 SVGAGI (reference sequence). The CDR3 is CASSKTSGGEYNEQFF. The CDR3 DNA reads TGTGCCAGCAGCAAGACTAGCGGGGGGGAATACAATGAGCAGTTCTTC.

The chain couples TRBV2 to TRBJ2-5; D call uncertain. Germline CDR1 is SNHLY and CDR2 is FYNNEI. CDR3 length equals 11 residues. The germline V and J ends were trimmed by 3 bases and 4 bases, with 3 bases remaining between them. CDR3 region: CASSDRETQYF. The CDR3 nucleotides are TGTGCCAGCAGTGACAGAGAGACCCAGTACTTC.

This clone was recorded once. The V call is TRBV3-1 (or the pseudogene TRBV3-2), the J call TRBJ2-4, with D tentatively TRBD2 (5 bases). This CDR3 contains 14 residues. Trimming pared 4 bases from V and 3 bases from J, leaving 10 bases between. Germline values: CDR1 LGHDT, CDR2 YNNKEL (reference sequence). The CDR3 loop reads CASSRREIKNIQYF. CDR3 bases: TGTGCCAGCAGCCGACGGGAAATCAAAAACATTCAGTACTTC.

The rearrangement uses TRBV7-2 and TRBJ2-5, with a tentative D call TRBD2 (6 bases). CDR1 and CDR2 (germline): SGHTA, FQGNSA. V was cut by 5 bases and J by 5 bases, with 12 bases left in between. The CDR3 extends over 13 amino acids. This CDR3 is CASSPAEGETQYF. The CDR3 DNA reads TGTGCCAGCAGCCCCGCGGAGGGGGAGACCCAGTACTTC.

This clone has just a few counts. The chain has TRBV6-6 and TRBJ2-7, with D perhaps TRBD2 (5 bases). There are 12 residues in the CDR3. Germline assignment: CDR1 MNHNY and CDR2 SVGAGI (reference sequence). V was shortened by 8 bases and J by 3 bases, with 11 bases between the two germline ends. The CDR3 protein is CASCSGSYEQYF. Here the CDR3 DNA reads TGTGCCAGCTGCAGCGGTAGCTACGAGCAGTACTTC.

The chain joins TRBV5-1 to TRBJ1-1, with D maybe TRBD1 (5 bases). Germline V gives CDR1 SGHRS, CDR2 YFSETQ. V was cut by 4 bases and J by 0 bases, with 16 bases left in between. The CDR3 totals 16 residues. CDR3 sequence (DNA): TGCGCCAGCAGCCTCCAGGGAAGTTGGATGAACACTGAAGCTTTCTTT. It is translated as CASSLQGSWMNTEAFF.

This chain connects TRBV14 to TRBJ1-1; unclear D gene. The CDR3 is made up of 13 amino acids. V was pared by 0 bases and J by 11 bases, with 13 bases between. Looked up from germline, CDR1 is SGHDN and CDR2 is FVKESK. Here the CDR3 reads CASSQDSARRAFF. The DNA of the CDR3 is TGTGCCAGCAGCCAAGATTCGGCTAGACGGGCTTTCTTT. Using reference TRBV14 and TRBJ1-1 for the parts outside the CDR3, the full variable domain is EAGVTQFPSHSVIEKGQTVTLRCDPISGHDNLYWYRRVMGKEIKFLLHFVKESKQDESGMPNNRFLAERTGGTYSTLKVQPAELEDSGVYFCASSQDSARRAFFGQGTRLTVV.